Each of the 7 T cell receptor beta chains below was sequenced from the same sample in a study of CD8 T cells in Susac syndrome. The RNA input was about 0.5 to 1 ug, and it was reverse transcribed with random hexamers. From the immunoSEQ multiplex PCR reads, TCRdb called clonotypes with MiXCR, one entry per CDR3 protein. Here the sample spans approximately 180,000 distinct CDR3 sequences, approximately 95% being singletons. The sample consisted of CD4+ T cells from PBMCs. The receptors originated from a human donor with multiple sclerosis.

This chain joins TRBV4-3 and TRBJ2-5, with D possibly matching TRBD2 (5 bases). The V and J ends lost 4 bases and 5 bases respectively, with 11 bases between them. The germline V gene encodes CDR1 LGHNA and CDR2 YSLEER. There are 13 residues in the CDR3. The CDR3 protein is CASSPARGETQYF. The DNA for the CDR3 is TGCGCCAGCAGCCCCGCCCGAGGGGAGACCCAGTACTTC.

V is TRBV21-1 and J is TRBJ2-3; the tabulated D call, TRBD2, remains unverified against the DNA. TRBV21-1 is given as a pseudogene. This CDR3 is built from 14 residues. Here the CDR3 reads CASELAGGPDTQYF. CDR3 DNA: TGTGCCAGTGAACTAGCGGGAGGCCCGGATACGCAGTATTTT.

The CDR3 here is CATSRDLVAYGYTF. The CDR3 nucleotides are TGTGCCACCAGCAGAGATCTGGTGGCATATGGCTACACCTTC. J is TRBJ1-2 and V is TRBV15; D remains ambiguous. The CDR3 covers 14 residues. Trimming stripped 0 bases from V and 5 bases from J, with 10 bases between. Germline loops: CDR1 LNHNV, CDR2 YYDKDF (reference sequence).

Details on this clonotype: An end of the junction differs from the germline gene, which may be a read error. V and J are TRBV7-7 and TRBJ2-3, with D possibly matching TRBD1 (6 bases). This CDR3 is built from 15 residues. Germline-derived CDR1 and CDR2 are SSHAT and FNYEAQ (reference sequence). Here the CDR3 reads CASSLGPGDTDTQYF. The CDR3 nucleotides are TGTGCTAGCAGCTTAGGCCCAGGGGACACAGATACGCAGTATTTT.

V usage is TRBV5-1 and J usage is TRBJ2-5; no clear D gene. The CDR3 totals 14 residues. V was shortened by 7 bases and J by 3 bases, with 16 bases between the two germline ends. Germline values: CDR1 SGHRS, CDR2 YFSETQ. The CDR3: CASQAWPPKETQYF. CDR3 sequence (DNA): TGCGCCAGCCAAGCTTGGCCTCCGAAAGAGACCCAGTACTTC.

J is TRBJ2-1 and V is TRBV18, with no clear D. V lost 0 bases to trimming and J lost 0 bases, with 6 bases between them. Germline CDR1 KGHSH, CDR2 LQKENI. CDR3 length equals 15 residues. In DNA, the CDR3 is TGTGCCAGCTCACCACCGTCGAACTCCTACAATGAGCAGTTCTTC. As protein: CASSPPSNSYNEQFF.

The gene calls are TRBV12-3 or TRBV12-4 and TRBJ1-1; unclear D gene. The V gene lost 6 bases and the J gene lost 7 bases, with 9 bases spanning the gap. The CDR3 is 11 amino acids. The chain's CDR3 is CASRRGGEAFF. The CDR3 DNA reads as TGTGCCAGCAGACGAGGCGGTGAAGCTTTCTTT.